This TCR beta chain was observed in a study of molecular identifiers for immune sequencing clone quantification. TCRdb independently ran MiXCR on the PCR reads; one entry per CDR3 protein. The sample holds hundreds of thousands of distinct CDR3 sequences, just under 20% seen once. Sequenced input: naive CD8+ T cells from blood, with Jurkat cell RNA spiked in. Described subset: FACS-sorted CD8+CD4-CCR7+CD45RA+ naive T cells. The clonotype originates from a human donor in good health. Some libraries in this study had Jurkat cell RNA spiked in.

The CDR3 protein is CASSWRAYNEQFF. The CDR3 nucleotides are TGTGCCAGCAGTTGGCGCGCGTACAATGAGCAGTTCTTC. V and J are TRBV27 and TRBJ2-1; D is undetermined. The CDR3 is 13 residues long. V lost 4 bases, J lost 4 bases, and 8 bases lay in between. Germline CDR1 reads MNHEY; CDR2 reads SMNVEV (reference sequence).